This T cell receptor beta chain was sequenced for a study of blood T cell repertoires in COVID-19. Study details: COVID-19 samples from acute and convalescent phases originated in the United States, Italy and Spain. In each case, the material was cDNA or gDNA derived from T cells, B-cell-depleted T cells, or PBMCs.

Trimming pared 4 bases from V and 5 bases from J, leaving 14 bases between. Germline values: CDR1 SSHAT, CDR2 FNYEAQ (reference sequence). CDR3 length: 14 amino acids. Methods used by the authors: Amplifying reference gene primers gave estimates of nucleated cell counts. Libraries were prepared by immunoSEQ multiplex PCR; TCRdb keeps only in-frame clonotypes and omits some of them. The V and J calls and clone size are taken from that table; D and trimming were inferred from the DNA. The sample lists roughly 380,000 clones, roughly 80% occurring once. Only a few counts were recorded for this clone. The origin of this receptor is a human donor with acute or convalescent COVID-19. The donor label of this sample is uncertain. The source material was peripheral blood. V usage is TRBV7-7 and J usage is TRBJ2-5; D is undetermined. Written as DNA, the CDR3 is TGTGCCAGCAGCTCACTCGGTGGGCTGGAGACCCAGTACTTC. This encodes CASSSLGGLETQYF.